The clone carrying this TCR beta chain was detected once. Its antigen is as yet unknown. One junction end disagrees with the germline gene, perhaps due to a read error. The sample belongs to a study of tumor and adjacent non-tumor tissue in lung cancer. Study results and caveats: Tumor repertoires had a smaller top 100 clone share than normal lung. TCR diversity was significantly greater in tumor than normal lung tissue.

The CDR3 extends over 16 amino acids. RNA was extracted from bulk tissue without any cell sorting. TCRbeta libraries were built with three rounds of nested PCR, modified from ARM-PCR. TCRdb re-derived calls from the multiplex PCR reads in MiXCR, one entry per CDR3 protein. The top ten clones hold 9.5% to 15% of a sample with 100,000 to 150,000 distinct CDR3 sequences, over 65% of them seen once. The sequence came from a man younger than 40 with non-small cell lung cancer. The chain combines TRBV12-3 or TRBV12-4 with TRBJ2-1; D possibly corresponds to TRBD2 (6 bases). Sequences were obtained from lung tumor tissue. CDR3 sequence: CASRPSLAMSYNEQLF. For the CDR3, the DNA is TGTGCCAGCAGGCCCTCACTAGCTATGTCCTACAATGAGCAGTTGTTC.